This passage covers 8 T cell receptor beta chains from one sample sequenced in a study of tissue T cells after allogeneic stem cell transplantation. The protocol was immunoSEQ multiplex PCR, while the TCRdb copy is restricted to in-frame clones and leaves out a portion. This sample yields 5,000 to 6,500 clones, of which roughly 67% are seen a single time; about 13% belongs to the top ten. The material was duodenum tissue, obtained at autopsy. These receptors all come from a woman aged 18 to 55 with breast cancer.

The chain links TRBV7-9 to TRBJ2-1; D remains ambiguous. Per the germline V gene, CDR1 is SEHNR and CDR2 is FQNEAQ (reference sequence). The CDR3 length is 13 residues. The V gene lost 4 bases and the J gene lost 6 bases, with 10 bases spanning the gap. The CDR3 DNA follows: TGTGCCAGCAGCTACGACTTTTCCAATGAGCAGTTCTTC. Protein: CASSYDFSNEQFF.

This clone was counted between two and nine times. The rearrangement links TRBV19 to TRBJ2-3, with no clear D. Germline V gene sequence: CDR1 LNHDA, CDR2 SQIVND (reference sequence). Trimming left V 4 bases short and J 6 bases short, with 11 bases between. The CDR3 extends over 13 amino acids. The CDR3 sequence: CASSSQTYDTQYF. CDR3 DNA: TGTGCCAGTAGTAGCCAGACTTACGATACGCAGTATTTT.

This chain uses TRBV3-1 (or the pseudogene TRBV3-2) with TRBJ2-2; 10 nucleotides agree with TRBD1. Trimming at V came to 1 base and at J to 5 bases, leaving 10 bases not matched to a gene. Germline CDR1 LGHDT, CDR2 YNNKEL (reference sequence). The CDR3 runs 18 residues. This CDR3 is CASSQVRGTGEETGELFF. The CDR3 coding sequence is TGTGCCAGCAGCCAAGTCCGCGGGACAGGGGAGGAAACCGGGGAGCTGTTTTTT.

The chain carries TRBV7-2 and TRBJ1-6, with D possibly being TRBD1 (5 bases). V shed 6 bases and J shed 6 bases, with 9 bases lying between them. The CDR3 totals 13 residues. Germline V gene data show CDR1 as SGHTA and CDR2 as FQGNSA. The CDR3 is CASRRDSNSPLHF. The CDR3 DNA sequence: TGTGCCAGCAGACGGGACTCTAATTCACCCCTCCACTTT.

The chain carries TRBV5-1 and TRBJ2-7; perhaps TRBD2 as D (5 bases). The CDR3 has 13 amino acids. V lost 4 bases, J lost 5 bases, and 13 bases lay in between. Germline V gene data show CDR1 as SGHRS and CDR2 as YFSETQ. The CDR3 DNA reads TGCGCCAGCAGCGGACTGATGGGCGACGAGCAGTACTTC. Amino acid sequence: CASSGLMGDEQYF.

The CDR3 region has the DNA TGTGCCACAGGAGTCGGGGGGGAAGAGGTGGCCCAGTACTTC. Residues: CATGVGGEEVAQYF. The rearrangement joins TRBV19 to TRBJ2-5, with 8 nucleotides matching TRBD2. The CDR3 totals 14 residues. Trimming at V came to 10 bases and at J to 9 bases, leaving 16 bases not matched to a gene. Germline CDR1 is LNHDA and CDR2 is SQIVND (reference sequence).

Only a few counts were recorded for this clone. The chain carries TRBV13 and TRBJ1-1; tentative D call: TRBD1 (5 bases). V lost 11 bases and J lost 3, with 10 bases in between. The CDR3 length is 11 residues. CDR1 PRHDT and CDR2 FYEKMQ come from the germline V gene (reference sequence). For the CDR3, the DNA is TGTGCCTCGTTAGGGGACACTGAAGCTTTCTTT. Protein sequence: CASLGDTEAFF.

The chain couples TRBV6-2 or TRBV6-3 to TRBJ2-1, with a tentative D call TRBD2 (5 bases). The germline CDR1 and CDR2 sequences are MNHEY and SVGEGT. The CDR3 has 13 amino acids. V was shortened by 2 bases and J by 10 bases, with 12 bases between the two germline ends. In DNA form, the CDR3 reads TGTGCCAGCAGTTACGTCGGCGGGTACGAGCAGTTCTTC. It yields the protein CASSYVGGYEQFF.